This TCR beta chain was retrieved from a study of blood T cell repertoires in COVID-19. As for the study in general: COVID-19 samples from acute and convalescent phases originated in the United States, Italy and Spain. In each case, the material was cDNA or gDNA derived from T cells, B-cell-depleted T cells, or PBMCs.

Per the original methods: Amplification of reference gene primers was used by the study to estimate nucleated cell counts. Repertoires were generated with immunoSEQ multiplex PCR, while TCRdb's copy carries only in-frame clones and drops some. Clone size and the V and J calls come from that table; the DNA yielded D and trimming. The sample records tens of thousands of clones, just over 85% being singletons. This CDR3 has 14 residues. Trimming shortened V by 6 bases and J by 1 base, and 15 bases separated the two germline ends. CDR1 and CDR2 from the germline V gene are SQVTM and ANQGSEA. Sequencing input: peripheral blood. The TCR comes from a human donor in a cohort sampled during active COVID-19. The rearrangement joins TRBV29-1 to TRBJ1-1; D gene ambiguous. CDR3 region: CSVILRGTNTEAFF. CDR3 bases: TGCAGCGTGATTCTCCGGGGAACGAACACTGAAGCTTTCTTT.